This entry is about one T cell receptor (beta chain). Its antigen is currently not known. The sample holds no much larger clone one base away, and base qualities are not on file. This sample is drawn from a study of early T cells in non-severe SARS-CoV-2 infection (dated by TCRdb to about 2021). With respect to the entire study: Because TCR sequencing was done on bulk RNA from unsorted whole blood, the alpha and beta chains could not be paired.

Counted from cysteine to phenylalanine, this CDR3 has 13 amino acids. The CDR3 DNA has 39 bases and is translated from base 1. The germline V gene (reference sequence) provides CDR1 MNHNY and CDR2 SVGAGI. The V and J ends are trimmed by 4 bases and 6 bases, leaving 10 bases between them. Libraries were built with 5' RACE. Sequencing relied on a NextSeq 500. Unique molecular identifiers were attached to individual cDNA molecules in the TCR library protocol so that sequencing error and PCR bias could be corrected. TCR alpha and beta chains were both sequenced, and the abundances of alpha and beta sequences in each sample were closely correlated with each other. In the paper's pipeline: Decombinator V4 was used to annotate the V gene, J gene and CDR3 of the TCR sequences. Expanded TCRs were defined as changing significantly between any two time points under a Poisson model with p below 0.0001. Abundances of TCRs were expressed as counts per million after normalisation to the total number of TCRs sequenced in each sample. MAIT TCRs were defined by TRAV1-2 paired with TRAJ12, TRAJ20 or TRAJ33, and iNKT TCRs by TRAV10 paired with TRAJ18. A search of VDJdb, accessed on 1 November 2021, was run for TCRs annotated to CMV, EBV and SARS-CoV-2, with TCRs annotated for multiple antigens excluded. The public reads were quality trimmed at Q25 with fastp and then assembled into clones with MiXCR by TCRdb, keeping productive beta chains. Identical CDR3 protein sequences are pooled into one entry, listed with their most common genes and DNA. For this entry, the V and J calls and clone size follow TCRdb and not the study's own pipeline. This sample holds over 85,000 distinct CDR3 sequences; 16% were observed only once. The ten largest clones take up around 1.3% of the sample.

Findings and caveats that apply to the study as a whole: Matching against VDJdb was skewed toward anti-spike CD8 responses, likely underestimated virus-specific expansions, and missed private and CD4 specificities.

This was a case-control study nested in a cohort of healthcare workers in London, UK, who had nasopharyngeal swab PCR tests and blood samples taken every week. Between 23 and 31 March 2020, the week of the UK lockdown, healthcare workers were enrolled and then followed up weekly for as long as 16 weeks. Sequencing was performed on whole blood. This clonotype was sampled from an adult who was a healthcare worker with PCR-confirmed SARS-CoV-2 infection or an uninfected control (not recorded which). The chain is assembled from TRBV6-6 and TRBJ1-5; the D gene cannot be named for sure. The base sequence is TGTGCCAGCAGTTCCGGGCCGTTTCAGCCCCAGCATTTT. Translation gives CASSSGPFQPQHF.